This T cell receptor (beta chain) was recovered during a study of T cell changes during pregnancy in multiple sclerosis. Clones were sequenced by immunoSEQ multiplex PCR, and TCRdb holds only the in-frame ones, with some missing. Here the sample spans 35,000 to 50,000 clones, over 80% being singletons. CDR3 length equals 16 residues. V shed 3 bases, J shed 4 bases, and the junction held 9 bases outside the gene matches. The germline CDR1 and CDR2 sequences are SGDLS and YYNGEE. This specimen consisted of CD4+ T cells from peripheral blood mononuclear cells, obtained in the third trimester of pregnancy. The clonotype comes from a female donor in good health, enrolled as a control in a pregnancy study. The rearrangement links TRBV9 to TRBJ2-7, with 11 bases matching TRBD1. This chain's CDR3 is CASSAQMDRGPYEQYF. CDR3 DNA: TGTGCCAGCAGCGCGCAAATGGACAGGGGGCCGTACGAGCAGTACTTC.